Reported below is one TCR beta chain. The antigen is unknown. The data stem from a study of PD-L1 blockade in urothelial cancer. Study results and limitations: Below-median pretreatment blood TCR clonality was associated with improved progression-free and overall survival.

CDR1 is SNHLY, CDR2 FYNNEI, per germline. The CDR3 spans 13 residues. V lost 8 bases to trimming and J lost 3 bases, with 11 bases between them. The assay was immunoSEQ multiplex PCR, and TCRdb's table has in-frame clones only and misses some. The table lists tens of thousands of clones, approximately 77% of them singletons. This clonotype was sampled from a man between 65 and 80 years old with urothelial cancer. The chain recombines TRBV2 with TRBJ1-5; the D gene is possibly TRBD1 (6 bases). The input for sequencing was PBMCs, taken around atezolizumab (anti-PD-L1) treatment. CDR3 bases: TGTGCCAGCCTCCGGGACACCAATCAGCCCCAGCATTTT. Translated: CASLRDTNQPQHF.